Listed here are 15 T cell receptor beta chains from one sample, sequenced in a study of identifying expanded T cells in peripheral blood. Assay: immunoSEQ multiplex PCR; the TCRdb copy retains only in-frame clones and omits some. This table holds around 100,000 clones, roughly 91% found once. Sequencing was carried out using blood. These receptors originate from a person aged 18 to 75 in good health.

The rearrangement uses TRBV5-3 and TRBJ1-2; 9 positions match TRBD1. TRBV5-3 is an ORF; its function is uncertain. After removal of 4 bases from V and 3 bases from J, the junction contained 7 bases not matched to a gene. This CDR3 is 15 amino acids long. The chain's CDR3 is CARSRSGQGDYGYTF. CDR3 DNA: TGTGCCAGAAGCAGATCGGGACAGGGAGACTATGGCTACACCTTC.

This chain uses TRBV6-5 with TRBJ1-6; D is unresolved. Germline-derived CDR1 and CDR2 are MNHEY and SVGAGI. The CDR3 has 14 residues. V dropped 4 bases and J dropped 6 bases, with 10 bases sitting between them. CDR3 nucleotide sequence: TGTGCCAGCAGTTTATCACAGATTAATTCACCCCTCCACTTT. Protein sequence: CASSLSQINSPLHF.

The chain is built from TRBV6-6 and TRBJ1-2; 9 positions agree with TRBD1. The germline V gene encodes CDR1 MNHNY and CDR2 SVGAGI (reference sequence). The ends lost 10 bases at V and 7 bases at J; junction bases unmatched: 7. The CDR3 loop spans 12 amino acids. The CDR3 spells CATEDRGGGYTF. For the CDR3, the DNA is TGTGCCACCGAGGACAGGGGCGGTGGCTACACCTTC.

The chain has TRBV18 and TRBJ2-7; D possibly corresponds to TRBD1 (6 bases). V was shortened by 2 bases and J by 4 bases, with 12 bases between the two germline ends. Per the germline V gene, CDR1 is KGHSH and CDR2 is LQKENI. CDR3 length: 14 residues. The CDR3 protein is CASSPFGTGYEQYF. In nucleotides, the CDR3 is TGTGCCAGCTCACCATTCGGCACAGGGTACGAGCAGTACTTC.

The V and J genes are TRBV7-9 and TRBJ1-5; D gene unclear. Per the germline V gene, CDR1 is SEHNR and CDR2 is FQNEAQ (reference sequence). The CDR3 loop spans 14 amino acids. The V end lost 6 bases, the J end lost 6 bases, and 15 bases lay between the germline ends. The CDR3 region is CASSIDGGGQPQHF. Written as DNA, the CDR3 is TGTGCCAGCAGTATAGACGGAGGCGGTCAGCCCCAGCATTTT.

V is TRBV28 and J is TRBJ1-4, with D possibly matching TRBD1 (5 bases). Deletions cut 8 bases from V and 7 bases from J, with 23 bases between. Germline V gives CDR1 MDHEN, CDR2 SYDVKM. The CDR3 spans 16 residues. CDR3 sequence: CASGWLGGGLGEKLFF. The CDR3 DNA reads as TGTGCCAGCGGCTGGCTTGGTGGGGGATTAGGTGAAAAACTGTTTTTT.

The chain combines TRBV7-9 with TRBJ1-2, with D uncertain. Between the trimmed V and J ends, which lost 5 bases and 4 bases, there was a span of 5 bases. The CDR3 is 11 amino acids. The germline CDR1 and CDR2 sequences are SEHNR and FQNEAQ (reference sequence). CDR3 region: CASSQTYGYTF. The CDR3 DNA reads TGTGCCAGCAGCCAGACCTATGGCTACACCTTC.

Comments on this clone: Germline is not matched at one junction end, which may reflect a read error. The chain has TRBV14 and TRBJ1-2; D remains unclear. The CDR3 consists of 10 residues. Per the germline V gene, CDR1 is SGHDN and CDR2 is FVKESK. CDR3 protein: CASSFRTRAF. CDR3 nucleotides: TGTGCCAGCAGTTTTAGGACTCGTGCCTTC.

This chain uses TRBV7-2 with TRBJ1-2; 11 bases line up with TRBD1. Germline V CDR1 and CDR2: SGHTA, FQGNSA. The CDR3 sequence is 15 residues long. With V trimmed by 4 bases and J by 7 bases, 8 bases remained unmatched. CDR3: CASSSTLGTGGGYTF. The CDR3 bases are TGTGCCAGCAGCTCGACTTTGGGGACAGGGGGTGGCTACACCTTC.

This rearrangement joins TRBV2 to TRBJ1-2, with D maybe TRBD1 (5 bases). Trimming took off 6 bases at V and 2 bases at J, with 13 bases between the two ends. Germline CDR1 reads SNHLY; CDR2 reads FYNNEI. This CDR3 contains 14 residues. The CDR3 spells CASRGGRMNYGYTF. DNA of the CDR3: TGTGCCAGCAGGGGGGGTCGGATGAACTATGGCTACACCTTC.

CDR3 bases: TGTGCCAGCACCTCCGCCGGCGTTGCCGAAGCTTTCTTT. Its protein product is CASTSAGVAEAFF. The gene calls are TRBV7-9 and TRBJ1-1; D not resolved. Germline-derived CDR1 and CDR2 are SEHNR and FQNEAQ (reference sequence). With 7 bases removed from V and 8 bases from J, the gap between germline ends came to 17 bases. CDR3 size: 13 residues.

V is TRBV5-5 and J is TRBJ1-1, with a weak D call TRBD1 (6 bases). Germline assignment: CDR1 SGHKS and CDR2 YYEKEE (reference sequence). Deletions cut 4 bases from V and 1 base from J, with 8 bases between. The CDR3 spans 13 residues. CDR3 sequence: CASSLQGNTEAFF. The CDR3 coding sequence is TGTGCCAGCAGCCTACAGGGGAACACTGAAGCTTTCTTT.

CDR3 sequence: CASSVGVTGVFTDTQYF. CDR3 coding DNA: TGTGCCAGCAGCGTAGGGGTGACAGGAGTTTTCACAGATACGCAGTATTTT. This rearrangement joins TRBV9 to TRBJ2-3, with a tentative D call TRBD1 (6 bases). The CDR3 is 17 residues long. CDR1 and CDR2 from the germline V gene are SGDLS and YYNGEE. Trimming removed 0 bases at V and 2 bases at J, with 16 bases between.

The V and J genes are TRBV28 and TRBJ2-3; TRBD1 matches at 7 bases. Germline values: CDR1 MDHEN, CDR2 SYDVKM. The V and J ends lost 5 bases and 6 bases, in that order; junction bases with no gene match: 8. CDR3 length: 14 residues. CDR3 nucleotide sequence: TGTGCCAGCAGTCCGGGACAGCAAAGGGATACGCAGTATTTT. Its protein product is CASSPGQQRDTQYF. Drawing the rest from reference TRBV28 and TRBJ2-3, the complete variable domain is DVKVTQSSRYLVKRTGEKVFLECVQDMDHENMFWYRQDPGLGLRLIYFSYDVKMKEKGDIPEGYSVSREKKERFSLILESASTNQTSMYLCASSPGQQRDTQYFGPGTRLTVL.

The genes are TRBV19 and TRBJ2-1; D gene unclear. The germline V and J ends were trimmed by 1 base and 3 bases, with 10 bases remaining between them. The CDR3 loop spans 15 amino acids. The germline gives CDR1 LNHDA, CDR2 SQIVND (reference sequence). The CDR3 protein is CASSIGAIYYNEQFF. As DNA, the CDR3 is TGTGCCAGTAGTATAGGTGCCATCTACTACAATGAGCAGTTCTTC. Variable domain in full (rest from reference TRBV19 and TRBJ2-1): DGGITQSPKYLFRKEGQNVTLSCEQNLNHDAMYWYRQDPGQGLRLIYYSQIVNDFQKGDIAEGYSVSREKKESFPLTVTSAQKNPTAFYLCASSIGAIYYNEQFFGPGTRLTVL.